The T cell receptor beta chain described here comes from a study of long-term antiretroviral therapy in people with HIV. Study results and limitations: Although diversity increased after ART, it remained lower than in transplant donor controls.

Running of the v3.0 immunoSEQ assay took place at survey level. The data were produced by immunoSEQ multiplex PCR, yet TCRdb's version contains in-frame clones alone and is incomplete. The sample gives approximately 31,000 clones, roughly three quarters of which show up once; roughly 8.2% is in the top ten. From germline, CDR1 is SGHNT and CDR2 YENEEA. V shed 0 bases and J shed 3 bases, with 3 bases lying between them. CDR3 size: 12 residues. This clone has a handful of counts. Its antigen remains unidentified. V is TRBV11-3 and J is TRBJ2-7; no clear D. The clonotype comes from a woman aged 45 to 65 with HIV. The sequenced sample was unsorted PBMCs, obtained 3.1 years after starting antiretroviral therapy. The CDR3 here is CASSLDFYEQYF. As DNA, the CDR3 is TGTGCCAGCAGCTTAGATTTCTACGAGCAGTACTTC.